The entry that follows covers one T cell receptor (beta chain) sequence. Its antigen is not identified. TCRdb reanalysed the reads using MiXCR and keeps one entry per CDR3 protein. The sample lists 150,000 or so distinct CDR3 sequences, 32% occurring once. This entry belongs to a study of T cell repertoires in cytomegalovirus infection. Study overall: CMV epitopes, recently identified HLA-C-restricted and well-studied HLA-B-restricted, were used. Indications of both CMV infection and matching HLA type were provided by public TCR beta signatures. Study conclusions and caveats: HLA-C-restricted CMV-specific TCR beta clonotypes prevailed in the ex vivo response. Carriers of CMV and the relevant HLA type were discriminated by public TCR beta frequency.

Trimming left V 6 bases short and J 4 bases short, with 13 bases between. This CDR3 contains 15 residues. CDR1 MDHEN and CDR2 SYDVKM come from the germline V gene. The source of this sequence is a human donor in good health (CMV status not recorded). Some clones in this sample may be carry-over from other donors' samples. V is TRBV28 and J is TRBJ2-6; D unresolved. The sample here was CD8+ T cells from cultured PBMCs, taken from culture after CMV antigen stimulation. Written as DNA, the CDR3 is TGTGCCAGCAGCCAAACCGGTGCCGGGGCCAACGTCCTGACTTTC. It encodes CASSQTGAGANVLTF.